In this sample, the clone carrying this T cell receptor beta chain turned up a few times. As yet, its antigen is unknown. These data originate in a study of beta chain features in type 1 diabetes. Study findings and constraints: Because the template was cDNA, high-expressing cells might be over-represented. Shorter TCRB CDR3s, moderately but significantly so, marked every one of the four CD4+ subsets in Type 1 diabetes patients. HLA effects on TCRB rearrangement stayed unresolved here.

This CDR3 has 13 amino acids. The germline gives CDR1 MNHEY, CDR2 SVGAGI. The ends were cut back, 4 bases at V and 4 bases at J, with 8 bases in the middle. cDNA synthesis used the whole RNA isolate, giving expressed TCRB sequences. Data came from immunoSEQ multiplex PCR; TCRdb stores just in-frame clones and leaves some out. The profile covers about 650,000 clones, with around 12% appearing a single time and more than 0.095% taken by the ten largest. Central memory, naive, regulatory and stem cell-like memory CD4+ cells were sorted by CD45RO/CCR7/CD25/CD127/CD95/CD27. This receptor was obtained from a man younger than 40 with type 1 diabetes. The sequencing sample was made of naive CD4+ T cells from blood. The chain has TRBV6-5 and TRBJ1-3; D is ambiguous. CDR3 nucleotides: TGTGCCAGCAGTTCCTATCTCGGAAACACCATATATTTT. It encodes CASSSYLGNTIYF.